Listed below are T cell receptor beta chains from one sample, sequenced in a study of Ad26.COV2.S vaccination and SARS-CoV-2 variants. Data came from immunoSEQ multiplex PCR; TCRdb stores just in-frame clones and leaves some out. The data show 300,000 to 500,000 clones, with roughly nine tenths seen just once and roughly 3.5% held by the top ten. The sequencing here drew on peripheral blood, taken in a trial of Ad26.COV2.S vaccine versus placebo. The receptors here all came from a person aged 18-65 years who received the Ad26.COV2.S COVID-19 vaccine or a placebo. The CDR3 runs from the conserved cysteine through the conserved F or W. Fields, in order: clone size, D gene, V gene, J gene, CDR3 DNA, CDR3 protein. D genes are given only for firm matches. Some rows have no size entry. The others give once, few or many, or a class for an expanded clone.

clone_size: -
d_call: TRBD1
v_call: TRBV19
j_call: TRBJ2-3
cdr3_nt: TGTGCCAGTAGTATCCGTGACAGGGGGCGCATCACAGATACGCAGTATTTT
cdr3_aa: CASSIRDRGRITDTQYF

clone_size: few
d_call: -
v_call: TRBV6-1
j_call: TRBJ1-6
cdr3_nt: TGTGCCAGCAGTGAACGGGGGCAGGACTCACCCCTCCACTTT
cdr3_aa: CASSERGQDSPLHF

clone_size: -
d_call: -
v_call: TRBV2
j_call: TRBJ1-5
cdr3_nt: TGTGCCAGCAGTGAAGGGGCTAGCAATCAGCCCCAGCATTTT
cdr3_aa: CASSEGASNQPQHF

clone_size: -
d_call: -
v_call: TRBV2
j_call: TRBJ1-6
cdr3_nt: TGTGCCGGCTCCCAGGACAACTCCTATAATTCACCCCTCCACTTT
cdr3_aa: CAGSQDNSYNSPLHF

clone_size: -
d_call: -
v_call: TRBV27
j_call: TRBJ1-2
cdr3_nt: TGTGCCAGCAGTTTATCGGGAGGAACTGGCTACACCTTC
cdr3_aa: CASSLSGGTGYTF

clone_size: -
d_call: TRBD1
v_call: TRBV9
j_call: TRBJ2-5
cdr3_nt: TGTGCCAGCAGCGCCCGGACAGGGGTGCCCCAAGAGACCCAGTACTTC
cdr3_aa: CASSARTGVPQETQYF

clone_size: -
d_call: -
v_call: TRBV19
j_call: TRBJ1-1
cdr3_nt: TGTGCCAGTAGTATCGGACCCCAGAACACTGAAGCTTTCTTT
cdr3_aa: CASSIGPQNTEAFF

clone_size: -
d_call: TRBD2
v_call: TRBV19
j_call: TRBJ2-2
cdr3_nt: TGTGCCAGTGCCGCGGGGGGGCCTTACACCGGGGAGCTGTTTTTT
cdr3_aa: CASAAGGPYTGELFF

clone_size: -
d_call: -
v_call: TRBV6-5
j_call: TRBJ1-2
cdr3_nt: TGTGCCAGCAGTTGGGGCAGGGAGGATGGCTACACCTTC
cdr3_aa: CASSWGREDGYTF

clone_size: -
d_call: -
v_call: TRBV7-8
j_call: TRBJ2-5
cdr3_nt: TGTGCCAGCAGCGGGATTTTGAGACAGCCGTACCAAGAGACCCAGTACTTC
cdr3_aa: CASSGILRQPYQETQYF

clone_size: -
d_call: TRBD1
v_call: TRBV2
j_call: TRBJ2-1
cdr3_nt: TGTGCCAGCAACACTGACAGGGGGTACAATGAGCAGTTCTTC
cdr3_aa: CASNTDRGYNEQFF

clone_size: -
d_call: -
v_call: TRBV18
j_call: TRBJ1-1
cdr3_nt: TGTGCCAGCTCACCACTACAGATGAACACTGAAGCTTTCTTT
cdr3_aa: CASSPLQMNTEAFF

clone_size: -
d_call: -
v_call: TRBV24-1
j_call: TRBJ2-5
cdr3_nt: TGTGCCACCCCGGGTAGGGGGGCAGGGAAGGAGACCCAGTACTTC
cdr3_aa: CATPGRGAGKETQYF

clone_size: few
d_call: -
v_call: TRBV4-1
j_call: TRBJ1-3
cdr3_nt: TGCGCCAGCAGCCAAGACGGAGTCTTACCGGGAAACACCATATATTTT
cdr3_aa: CASSQDGVLPGNTIYF

clone_size: -
d_call: -
v_call: TRBV5-1
j_call: TRBJ1-4
cdr3_nt: TGCGCCAGCAGCTTGGCCAACGGAGACGAAGAAAAACTGTTTTTT
cdr3_aa: CASSLANGDEEKLFF

clone_size: -
d_call: TRBD2
v_call: TRBV6-5
j_call: TRBJ2-2
cdr3_nt: TGTGCCAGCAGTTACGGGGGGGTGGACACCGGGGAGCTGTTTTTT
cdr3_aa: CASSYGGVDTGELFF

clone_size: -
d_call: -
v_call: TRBV11-3
j_call: TRBJ1-1
cdr3_nt: TGTGCCAGCAGCTCTAATTTGAACACTGAAGCTTTCTTT
cdr3_aa: CASSSNLNTEAFF

clone_size: -
d_call: -
v_call: TRBV5-1
j_call: TRBJ2-5
cdr3_nt: TGCGCCAGCAGCTTGGAAGCTTCGTCGAAGACCCAGTACTTC
cdr3_aa: CASSLEASSKTQYF

clone_size: -
d_call: -
v_call: TRBV12-3/TRBV12-4
j_call: TRBJ2-1
cdr3_nt: TGTGCCAGCAGTCCCCCAGGAGGGGGGGAGCAGTTCTTC
cdr3_aa: CASSPPGGGEQFF

clone_size: -
d_call: TRBD1
v_call: TRBV6-2/TRBV6-3
j_call: TRBJ1-2
cdr3_nt: TGTGCCAGCAGTTTCCAACTCTCACTCCGGGACAGAGGTGGCTACACCTTC
cdr3_aa: CASSFQLSLRDRGGYTF

clone_size: -
d_call: -
v_call: TRBV12-3/TRBV12-4
j_call: TRBJ1-2
cdr3_nt: TGTGCCAGCAGTTTTACAGGGATCTATGGCTACACCTTC
cdr3_aa: CASSFTGIYGYTF

clone_size: few
d_call: -
v_call: TRBV11-2
j_call: TRBJ1-4
cdr3_nt: TGTGCCAGCAGCCGAAGACTGTCAGGAGAAAAACTGTTTTTT
cdr3_aa: CASSRRLSGEKLFF

clone_size: few
d_call: -
v_call: TRBV18
j_call: TRBJ1-1
cdr3_nt: TGTGCCAGCTCACGAGTGAACACTGAAGCTTTCTTT
cdr3_aa: CASSRVNTEAFF

clone_size: -
d_call: -
v_call: TRBV15
j_call: TRBJ1-5
cdr3_nt: TGTGCCACCAGCAGAGATCCGGGGGCTGGTCAGCCCCAGCATTTT
cdr3_aa: CATSRDPGAGQPQHF

clone_size: once
d_call: -
v_call: TRBV13
j_call: TRBJ2-1
cdr3_nt: TGTGCCAGCAGCTTAGAAGGGACTGTTGAGCAGTTCTTC
cdr3_aa: CASSLEGTVEQFF

clone_size: -
d_call: -
v_call: TRBV2
j_call: TRBJ2-7
cdr3_nt: TGTGAAAGCAATGCAGGAAGGGGATATGGCGAGCAGTACTTC
cdr3_aa: CESNAGRGYGEQYF

clone_size: -
d_call: -
v_call: TRBV5-4
j_call: TRBJ2-1
cdr3_nt: TGTGCCAGCAGCATGGAGGGCTCCGTGGGGGATGAGCAGTTCTTC
cdr3_aa: CASSMEGSVGDEQFF

clone_size: -
d_call: TRBD1
v_call: TRBV14
j_call: TRBJ1-6
cdr3_nt: TGTGCCAGCAGCCAAGGACAGGGGGCAAATTCACCCCTCCACTTT
cdr3_aa: CASSQGQGANSPLHF

clone_size: -
d_call: TRBD1
v_call: TRBV25-1
j_call: TRBJ1-2
cdr3_nt: TGTGCCAGCAGTGAATATTTTGTTGAGGCAGGGGGCGATGGCTACACCTTC
cdr3_aa: CASSEYFVEAGGDGYTF

clone_size: -
d_call: -
v_call: TRBV7-9
j_call: TRBJ1-1
cdr3_nt: TGTGCCAGCAGCTCCAAAGACAGGCTGAACACTGAAGCTTTCTTT
cdr3_aa: CASSSKDRLNTEAFF

clone_size: -
d_call: TRBD1
v_call: TRBV6-5
j_call: TRBJ1-1
cdr3_nt: TGTGCCAGCAGTAACGACAGGGGGCAGGGAGCTTTCTTT
cdr3_aa: CASSNDRGQGAFF

clone_size: -
d_call: -
v_call: TRBV14
j_call: TRBJ2-1
cdr3_nt: TGTGCCAGCAGCCCAATAAACAATGAGCAGTTCTTC
cdr3_aa: CASSPINNEQFF

clone_size: -
d_call: TRBD2
v_call: TRBV2
j_call: TRBJ2-3
cdr3_nt: TGTGCCAGCAGGCCTAGCGGAAGCACAGATACGCAGTATTTT
cdr3_aa: CASRPSGSTDTQYF

clone_size: -
d_call: TRBD1
v_call: TRBV5-5
j_call: TRBJ1-5
cdr3_nt: TGTGCCAGCAGCTTGGGAACCCGGGACAGGGGATATCAGCCCCAGCATTTT
cdr3_aa: CASSLGTRDRGYQPQHF

clone_size: -
d_call: -
v_call: TRBV4-3
j_call: TRBJ1-2
cdr3_nt: TGCGCCAGCAGCCAAGATTTGCGGTTTTACACCTTC
cdr3_aa: CASSQDLRFYTF

clone_size: -
d_call: -
v_call: TRBV6-5
j_call: TRBJ1-6
cdr3_nt: TGTGCCAGCAGTTACTCGTCAGGGTACTATAATTCACCCCTCCACTTT
cdr3_aa: CASSYSSGYYNSPLHF

clone_size: -
d_call: -
v_call: TRBV7-9
j_call: TRBJ2-7
cdr3_nt: TGTGCCAGCAGCTCAAGGGGTTACGAGCAGTACTTC
cdr3_aa: CASSSRGYEQYF

clone_size: -
d_call: TRBD2
v_call: TRBV19
j_call: TRBJ2-1
cdr3_nt: TGTGCCAGTAGTAGCCCTAGGGACTACCCCGCGGATGCTGAGCAGTTCTTC
cdr3_aa: CASSSPRDYPADAEQFF

clone_size: -
d_call: -
v_call: TRBV10-3
j_call: TRBJ1-1
cdr3_nt: TGTGCCATCAGTGCGGTGATGAACACTGAAGCTTTCTTT
cdr3_aa: CAISAVMNTEAFF

clone_size: once
d_call: -
v_call: TRBV10-3
j_call: TRBJ2-6
cdr3_nt: TGTGCCATCAGTGAAAACGGGGGTGGGGCCAACGTCCTGACTTTC
cdr3_aa: CAISENGGGANVLTF